The clone carrying this T cell receptor (beta chain) was observed a few times. Its target is unknown. In the PCR, 60 Vbeta and 13 Jbeta primers were used. The repertoire was sequenced with immunoSEQ multiplex PCR; TCRdb's copy has only in-frame clones and lacks some. The sample holds tens of thousands of clones, 70% to 80% seen once. These data come from a study of cytomegalovirus exposure and HLA in healthy donors. Overall study findings and caveats: In a later analysis, a missense DCLRE1C variant was linked to TCR beta V- and J-gene trimming.

The CDR3 loop spans 17 amino acids. J gave up 4 bases and V 6 bases, and 14 bases lay outside the gene matches. Germline values: CDR1 SEHNR, CDR2 FQNEAQ (reference sequence). This TCR was sampled from a woman in her twenties or thirties in good health and CMV-seropositive. V is TRBV7-9 and J is TRBJ2-2; TRBD2 matches at 7 bases. The sequenced sample consisted of PBMCs. In DNA, the CDR3 is TGTGCCAGCAGTTACTTCGTGGGAGGGATGGTCACCGGGGAGCTGTTTTTT. It is translated as CASSYFVGGMVTGELFF.